The 23 T cell receptor beta chains below all came from one sample that was sequenced in a study of CD8 T cells in Susac syndrome. RNA, at roughly 0.45 to 1 ug, was reverse transcribed with random hexamers. TCRdb itself ran the immunoSEQ multiplex PCR reads through MiXCR, one entry per CDR3 protein. This sample has 200,000 to 250,000 distinct CDR3 sequences, with 80% to 95% found just once. Material for sequencing was CD8+ T cells from PBMCs. These receptors all come from a human donor with multiple sclerosis.

The gene calls are TRBV19 and TRBJ2-2; 10 bases line up with TRBD1. The junction had 6 bases not matched to a gene; V was cut back by 5 bases and J by 6 bases. The CDR3 extends over 15 amino acids. Germline V gene sequence: CDR1 LNHDA, CDR2 SQIVND (reference sequence). Written as DNA, the CDR3 is TGTGCCAGTAGTTTCCGGGACAGGGGTGCCGGGGAGCTGTTTTTT. Its protein product is CASSFRDRGAGELFF. The full variable domain, with the rest looked up from reference TRBV19 and TRBJ2-2, is DGGITQSPKYLFRKEGQNVTLSCEQNLNHDAMYWYRQDPGQGLRLIYYSQIVNDFQKGDIAEGYSVSREKKESFPLTVTSAQKNPTAFYLCASSFRDRGAGELFFGEGSRLTVL.

This clonotype was picked up one time. Here the CDR3 reads CASRTTGGNQPQHF. The CDR3 DNA follows: TGTGCCAGCAGAACTACAGGGGGTAATCAGCCCCAGCATTTT. This rearrangement joins TRBV6-1 to TRBJ1-5; TRBD1 agrees at 8 bases. V lost 6 bases, J lost 4 bases, and 5 bases stayed unmatched. Germline V gene data show CDR1 as MNHNS and CDR2 as SASEGT. The CDR3 is 14 amino acids.

CDR3 amino acids: CASSPGLAGVGAGELFF. The CDR3 DNA sequence: TGTGCCAGCAGTCCCGGACTAGCGGGAGTAGGAGCCGGGGAGCTGTTTTTT. This chain uses TRBV27 with TRBJ2-2; TRBD2 matches 13 bases. Trimming at V came to 5 bases and at J to 6 bases, leaving 9 bases not matched to a gene. The length of the CDR3 is 17 residues. Per the germline V gene, CDR1 is MNHEY and CDR2 is SMNVEV (reference sequence).

The chain employs TRBV20-1 and TRBJ1-1, with D uncertain. The V end lost 0 bases, the J end lost 4 bases, and 36 bases lay between the germline ends. The CDR3 runs 22 residues. Germline CDR1 and CDR2: DFQATT and SNEGSKA (reference sequence). The CDR3 region is CSARDSIKAVSLTPLVLTEAFF. The CDR3 region has the DNA TGCAGTGCTAGAGACTCCATTAAGGCAGTATCCTTGACACCGCTTGTGCTCACTGAAGCTTTCTTT.

The chain links TRBV19 to TRBJ2-7; tentatively, D is TRBD1 (6 bases). V dropped 4 bases and J dropped 4 bases, with 17 bases sitting between them. The germline gives CDR1 LNHDA, CDR2 SQIVND (reference sequence). The CDR3 spans 15 residues. The DNA of the CDR3 is TGTGCCAGTAGTAGATCAGGGGTGCTACGATACGAGCAGTACTTC. This sequence encodes CASSRSGVLRYEQYF.

The CDR3 loop is CASSLLGKETQYF. The CDR3 DNA reads as TGTGCCAGCAGTTTATTGGGAAAAGAGACCCAGTACTTC. The rearrangement uses TRBV12-3 or TRBV12-4 and TRBJ2-5; D is unclear. Trimming removed 2 bases at V and 3 bases at J, with 7 bases between. This CDR3 is built from 13 residues.

DNA of the CDR3: TGTGCCAGCAGTTTTGTCCCCTACGAGCAGTACTTC. Amino acid sequence: CASSFVPYEQYF. The chain uses TRBV28 and TRBJ2-7; D gene unclear. The CDR3 has 12 residues. Germline CDR1 MDHEN, CDR2 SYDVKM. Trimming removed 3 bases at V and 2 bases at J, with 5 bases between.

The table lists this clonotype with a count of one. The chain is built from TRBV7-9 and TRBJ1-2, with D possibly matching TRBD1 (5 bases). CDR1 is SEHNR and CDR2 is FQNEAQ in the germline V gene (reference sequence). Trimming left V 5 bases short and J 4 bases short, with 23 bases between. The CDR3 sequence is 17 residues long. In DNA, the CDR3 is TGTGCCAGCAGCAAGACCGGGACGAGGAGGAATCCCTATGGCTACACCTTC. As protein: CASSKTGTRRNPYGYTF.

The J gene is TRBJ1-1, the V gene TRBV7-9, with D hard to call. The germline V gene encodes CDR1 SEHNR and CDR2 FQNEAQ (reference sequence). This CDR3 spans 11 amino acids. V was pared by 4 bases and J by 10 bases, with 10 bases between. The CDR3 DNA sequence: TGTGCCAGCAGCTCCCCGAAAGGAGCTTTCTTT. This gives the protein CASSSPKGAFF.

V usage is TRBV29-1 and J usage is TRBJ2-1, with a tentative D call TRBD2 (6 bases). V was cut by 0 bases and J by 7 bases, with 10 bases left in between. This CDR3 comprises 13 residues. CDR1 is SQVTM and CDR2 is ANQGSEA in the germline V gene. Written as DNA, the CDR3 is TGCAGCGTTGAAGAGTGGAGGGCGAATGAGCAGTTCTTC. Its protein product is CSVEEWRANEQFF.

A single count supports this clonotype. The chain uses TRBV19 and TRBJ1-1; D call uncertain. Germline lookup yields CDR1 LNHDA and CDR2 SQIVND (reference sequence). The CDR3 is 14 residues long. V dropped 3 bases and J dropped 7 bases, with 15 bases sitting between them. The CDR3 here is CASSMMRGEGEAFF. The CDR3 DNA sequence: TGTGCCAGTAGTATGATGCGGGGAGAGGGTGAAGCTTTCTTT. The whole variable domain, remainder taken from reference TRBV19 and TRBJ1-1, is DGGITQSPKYLFRKEGQNVTLSCEQNLNHDAMYWYRQDPGQGLRLIYYSQIVNDFQKGDIAEGYSVSREKKESFPLTVTSAQKNPTAFYLCASSMMRGEGEAFFGQGTRLTVV.

CDR3 DNA sequence: TGTGCCAGCAGCTTGTCAGGGGTTACCGGGGAGCTGTTTTTT. This encodes CASSLSGVTGELFF. The chain uses TRBV5-4 and TRBJ2-2, with D possibly matching TRBD1 (6 bases). The CDR3 has 14 residues. Trimming removed 1 base from V and 5 bases from J, with 9 bases in between. The germline V gene has CDR1 SGHNT and CDR2 YYREEE (reference sequence).

The chain recombines TRBV9 with TRBJ1-6; 7 bases are a match to TRBD1. Germline V gene lookup returns CDR1 SGDLS and CDR2 YYNGEE. The J segment lost 6 bases and the V segment lost 4 bases, leaving 16 bases of the junction unmatched. This CDR3 has 18 residues. The chain's CDR3 is CASSPPQRAGGSNSPLHF. As DNA, the CDR3 is TGTGCCAGCAGCCCCCCTCAGAGGGCAGGGGGGTCTAATTCACCCCTCCACTTT.

The chain is built from TRBV15 and TRBJ2-7; either TRBD1 or TRBD2 may supply D (6 bases each). CDR3 size: 15 residues. Germline values: CDR1 LNHNV, CDR2 YYDKDF (reference sequence). V shed 5 bases and J shed 0 bases, with 14 bases lying between them. This CDR3 reads CATSPGGVLSYEQYF. CDR3 sequence (DNA): TGTGCCACCAGCCCCGGGGGCGTCCTCTCCTACGAGCAGTACTTC.

The chain couples TRBV30 to TRBJ2-5, with D maybe TRBD2 (6 bases). This CDR3 has 14 residues. The V end was cut by 8 bases, the J end by 4 bases, with 20 bases between. Germline CDR1 is GTSNPN and CDR2 is SVGIG (reference sequence). The CDR3 sequence: CAGGGDGTIETQYF. In DNA form, the CDR3 reads TGTGCCGGGGGAGGTGACGGGACCATAGAGACCCAGTACTTC.

The gene calls are TRBV7-9 and TRBJ2-1; D is possibly TRBD2 (6 bases). Trimming removed 0 bases at V and 5 bases at J, with 14 bases between. The germline V gene has CDR1 SEHNR and CDR2 FQNEAQ (reference sequence). The CDR3 loop spans 16 amino acids. The CDR3 protein is CASSLAYGSDHNEQFF. The CDR3 DNA follows: TGTGCCAGCAGCTTAGCATACGGGAGCGACCACAATGAGCAGTTCTTC. Full variable domain (outside the CDR3, taken from reference TRBV7-9 and TRBJ2-1): DTGVSQNPRHKITKRGQNVTFRCDPISEHNRLYWYRQTLGQGPEFLTYFQNEAQLEKSRLLSDRFSAERPKGSFSTLEIQRTEQGDSAMYLCASSLAYGSDHNEQFFGPGTRLTVL.

The V gene is TRBV5-6, the J gene TRBJ2-7; D is possibly TRBD2 (6 bases). The ends were cut back, 4 bases at V and 3 bases at J, with 20 bases in the middle. Germline CDR1 SGHDT, CDR2 YYEEEE. This CDR3 has 16 residues. CDR3 bases: TGTGCCAGCAGCCCGCTAGGCCCCGGGGGTAACTACGAGCAGTACTTC. Amino acid sequence: CASSPLGPGGNYEQYF.

In this sample, this clonotype turned up once. The CDR3 sequence: CASSSLSGLTEAFF. CDR3 nucleotides: TGCGCCAGCAGCTCCCTAAGCGGTCTCACTGAAGCTTTCTTT. This rearrangement joins TRBV4-1 to TRBJ1-1; D gene uncertain. Germline V CDR1 and CDR2: MGHRA, YSYEKL. The CDR3 is made up of 14 amino acids. The V end lost 5 bases, the J end lost 4 bases, and 14 bases lay between the germline ends.

The chain is built from TRBV12-3 or TRBV12-4 and TRBJ2-1; 9 nucleotides align to TRBD1. V was pared by 5 bases and J by 7 bases, with 9 bases of the junction left unmatched. The CDR3 is 15 amino acids. CDR3 DNA sequence: TGTGCCAGCAGTACGCCGGGACAGGGCTTGAATGAGCAGTTCTTC. It yields the protein CASSTPGQGLNEQFF.

The chain is built from TRBV27 and TRBJ2-7; 10 bases align to TRBD2. Losses at the gene ends were 2 bases for V and 5 bases for J; bases not matched to a gene: 3. In germline, CDR1 is MNHEY, CDR2 SMNVEV (reference sequence). This CDR3 is built from 14 residues. Written as DNA, the CDR3 is TGTGCCAGCAGTTTACTAGCGGGAGACCACGAGCAGTACTTC. Protein: CASSLLAGDHEQYF.

V gene TRBV27 combines with J gene TRBJ1-6, with no clear D. V was pared by 3 bases and J by 9 bases, with 15 bases between. Germline V CDR1 and CDR2: MNHEY, SMNVEV (reference sequence). The CDR3 loop spans 15 amino acids. CDR3 DNA sequence: TGTGCCAGCAGTTTGGACCGATCCAACATTTCACCCCTCCACTTT. Protein product: CASSLDRSNISPLHF.

The chain links TRBV9 to TRBJ2-7; D ambiguous. V shed 1 base and J shed 6 bases, with 8 bases lying between them. Germline assignment: CDR1 SGDLS and CDR2 YYNGEE. This CDR3 has 12 residues. CDR3 protein: CASSVPGREQYF. Here the CDR3 DNA reads TGTGCCAGCAGCGTACCTGGGCGCGAGCAGTACTTC.

The chain has TRBV13 and TRBJ1-1; possibly TRBD1 for D (5 bases). Trimming removed 0 bases from V and 4 bases from J, with 21 bases in between. The CDR3 has 18 amino acids. Germline lookup yields CDR1 PRHDT and CDR2 FYEKMQ (reference sequence). This CDR3 is CASSLGNSGRGRVTEAFF. CDR3 coding DNA: TGTGCCAGCAGCTTAGGAAATTCGGGGCGAGGCCGGGTCACTGAAGCTTTCTTT.